This T cell receptor beta chain was identified during a study of type 1 regulatory T cells. In the study overall: An in vitro protocol generated T-allo10, a Tr1-enriched, alloantigen-specific CD4 T cell product.

In its sample, this clonotype ranks as medium-sized. Its target is not known. TCRdb recomputed calls from the reads with MiXCR, one row per CDR3 protein. Among approximately 2,800 distinct CDR3 sequences listed, roughly 8% were seen once. This CDR3 is built from 15 residues. CDR1 and CDR2 from the germline V gene are MDHEN and SYDVKM. Germline trimming cut 5 bases from V and 8 bases from J; bases unmatched to any gene: 9. The sequenced material came from cultured T cells, either the whole culture or a sorted T cell fraction (not recorded which). The rearrangement joins TRBV28 to TRBJ1-4; 9 bases match TRBD1. This TCR was recovered from a human donor in good health. For the CDR3, the DNA is TGTGCCAGCAGTACCCCGGGACAGGGTGGGGAAAAACTGTTTTTT. This translates into CASSTPGQGGEKLFF.